This T cell receptor beta chain is from a study of memory CD4+ T cells and cytomegalovirus serostatus. The sort gate was single viable CD3+CD4+CD8-CD45RO+ cells for memory CD4+ T cells. The repertoire was sequenced with immunoSEQ multiplex PCR; TCRdb's copy has only in-frame clones and lacks some. Seen here are approximately 50,000 clones, over 70% observed once, and the top ten hold 2.6%. The J segment lost 0 bases and the V segment lost 8 bases, leaving 6 bases of the junction unmatched. This CDR3 contains 16 residues. Germline V gives CDR1 MNHEY, CDR2 SMNVEV (reference sequence). Sequenced: memory CD4+ T cells from blood. The chain is built from TRBV27 and TRBJ1-3, with 11 bases lining up with TRBD1. This TCR derives from an adult in good health and CMV-seropositive. CDR3 region: CASRDRGMPSGNTIYF. Written as DNA, the CDR3 is TGTGCCAGCCGGGACAGGGGGATGCCCTCTGGAAACACCATATATTTT.